This T cell receptor (beta chain) was captured in a study of blood T cells in healthy people across ages. Through a sample-barcoded 5' primer and a J-beta primer mix, a second PCR was run for roughly 6 to 12 cycles. TCRdb re-called the 5' RACE reads with MiXCR, one entry per CDR3 protein. Counted here are 650,000 to 1,000,000 distinct CDR3 sequences, about 47% occurring once; the ten biggest clones make up about a sixth. Germline V lookup: CDR1 KGHDR, CDR2 SFDVKD. The CDR3 loop spans 10 amino acids. Only a few counts were recorded for this clonotype. Samples each yielded at least 6 micrograms of total RNA.

The J gene is TRBJ2-1, the V gene TRBV24-1; TRBD2 might be the D (6 bases). This TCR came from an elderly man in good health. Sample: blood. CDR3 loop: CGRDRHEQFF. CDR3 sequence (DNA): TGTGGGAGGGACCGACATGAGCAGTTCTTC.